This entry lists 8 T cell receptor beta chains sequenced from one sample in a study of T cells in Graves' hyperthyroidism and ophthalmopathy. Amplified TCR beta CDR3 regions derived from RNA transcripts. The study used the HTBI primer set for a first-round RT-PCR of the TCR CDR3. TCRdb reprocessed the multiplex PCR reads with MiXCR, giving one entry per CDR3 protein. Altogether 150,000 or so distinct CDR3 sequences are present, roughly 23% being singletons, with the ten largest covering about 67%. The sample was blood. The receptors derive from a woman between 45 and 60 years old with Graves' hyperthyroidism that later progressed to Graves' ophthalmopathy.

This chain links TRBV4-1 with TRBJ1-5; a weak D match, TRBD1 (6 bases). Germline V gene sequence: CDR1 MGHRA, CDR2 YSYEKL. The V gene lost 2 bases and the J gene lost 5 bases, with 13 bases spanning the gap. The CDR3 spans 15 residues. Here the CDR3 reads CASSQSPGDHQPQHF. In DNA form, the CDR3 reads TGCGCCAGCAGCCAATCCCCAGGGGACCATCAGCCCCAGCATTTT.

This clonotype occurred once. The chain recombines TRBV19 with TRBJ1-2, with unresolved D. Trimming took off 5 bases at V and 4 bases at J, with 5 bases between the two ends. Germline V gene data show CDR1 as LNHDA and CDR2 as SQIVND (reference sequence). This CDR3 comprises 11 residues. The DNA for the CDR3 is TGTGCCAGTAGTGACGTCTATGGCTACACCTTC. Protein sequence: CASSDVYGYTF. Full variable domain (outside the CDR3, taken from reference TRBV19 and TRBJ1-2): DGGITQSPKYLFRKEGQNVTLSCEQNLNHDAMYWYRQDPGQGLRLIYYSQIVNDFQKGDIAEGYSVSREKKESFPLTVTSAQKNPTAFYLCASSDVYGYTFGSGTRLTVV.

The V and J genes are TRBV29-1 and TRBJ1-1, with a tentative D call TRBD1 (5 bases). Germline V gene data show CDR1 as SQVTM and CDR2 as ANQGSEA. This CDR3 has 16 residues. The V end was cut by 6 bases, the J end by 1 base, with 21 bases between. This chain's CDR3 is CSVSGTLRVGNTEAFF. The CDR3 nucleotides are TGCAGCGTGTCCGGGACGCTCCGGGTAGGGAACACTGAAGCTTTCTTT.

This clonotype was observed many times. The chain is built from TRBV7-2 and TRBJ2-5; maybe TRBD1 (6 bases). Trimming cost V 3 bases and J 2 bases, with 13 bases left between them. This CDR3 is built from 15 residues. Germline CDR1 is SGHTA and CDR2 is FQGNSA. For the CDR3, the DNA is TGTGCCAGCAGCTTCCACGGGACACAACAAGAGACCCAGTACTTC. It yields the protein CASSFHGTQQETQYF.

This clonotype has a single count. The J gene is TRBJ1-5, the V gene TRBV6-1, with D unresolved. Trimming took 0 bases from V and 3 from J, leaving 6 bases between them. Germline V CDR1 and CDR2: MNHNS, SASEGT. There are 14 residues in the CDR3. CDR3 in amino acids: CASSEAGPNQPQHF. As DNA, the CDR3 is TGTGCCAGCAGTGAAGCAGGGCCCAATCAGCCCCAGCATTTT.

This clonotype was detected many times. The chain employs TRBV6-6 and TRBJ2-5, with a tentative D call TRBD1 (6 bases). The germline V and J ends were trimmed by 2 bases and 7 bases, with 26 bases remaining between them. Germline lookup yields CDR1 MNHNY and CDR2 SVGAGI (reference sequence). The CDR3 is 18 residues long. The CDR3 region is CASSYIYRQEGNVGTQYF. In nucleotides, the CDR3 is TGTGCCAGCAGTTACATCTACCGACAGGAAGGGAACGTGGGGACCCAGTACTTC.

The rearrangement links TRBV29-1 to TRBJ2-2; D is possibly TRBD1 or TRBD2 (5 bases each). The CDR3 is 13 residues long. V lost 7 bases and J 7 bases, leaving 16 bases between the germline ends. Germline V CDR1 and CDR2: SQVTM, ANQGSEA. The CDR3 nucleotides are TGCAGCGGGGCCCGAGGGGCCGGCGGGGAGCTGTTTTTT. This encodes CSGARGAGGELFF.

This clonotype was found many times. The chain employs TRBV6-1 and TRBJ2-2; D unclear. Germline CDR1 MNHNS, CDR2 SASEGT. V dropped 6 bases and J dropped 6 bases, with 11 bases sitting between them. CDR3 size: 13 residues. The CDR3 DNA follows: TGTGCCAGCAGCCCAGATCACGCCGGGGAGCTGTTTTTT. It yields the protein CASSPDHAGELFF.